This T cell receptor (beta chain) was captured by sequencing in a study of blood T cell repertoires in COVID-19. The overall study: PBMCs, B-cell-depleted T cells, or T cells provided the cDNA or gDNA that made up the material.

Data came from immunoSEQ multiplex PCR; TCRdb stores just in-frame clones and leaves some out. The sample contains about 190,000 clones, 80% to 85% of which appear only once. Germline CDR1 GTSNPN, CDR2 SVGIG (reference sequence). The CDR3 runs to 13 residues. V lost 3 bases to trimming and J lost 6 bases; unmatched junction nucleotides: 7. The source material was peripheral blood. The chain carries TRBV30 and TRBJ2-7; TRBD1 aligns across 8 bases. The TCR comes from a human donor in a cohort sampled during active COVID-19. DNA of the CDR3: TGTGCCTGGAGACAGACAGGGGTTACCGAGCAGTACTTC. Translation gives CAWRQTGVTEQYF. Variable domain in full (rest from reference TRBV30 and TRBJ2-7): SQTIHQWPATLVQPVGSPLSLECTVEGTSNPNLYWYRQAAGRGLQLLFYSVGIGQISSEVPQNLSASRPQDRQFILSSKKLLLSDSGFYLCAWRQTGVTEQYFGPGTRLTVT.